This TCR beta chain originates from a study of early T cells in non-severe SARS-CoV-2 infection (TCRdb year 2021). Background for the entire study: Because TCR sequencing was done on bulk RNA from unsorted whole blood, the alpha and beta chains could not be paired. On the study overall, not on this receptor specifically: VDJdb matching was skewed toward anti-spike CD8 responses and likely underestimated virus-specific expansions, missing private and CD4 specificities.

V and J lose 4 bases and 6 bases, and a span of 7 bases separates them. The CDR3 contains 11 residues, cysteine and phenylalanine counted. Only the CDR3 part of the read is kept: 33 bases, read in frame from the first base. The germline V gene encodes CDR1 WNHNN and CDR2 SYGVQD (reference sequence). A case-control design nested within a healthcare worker cohort in London, UK, was used, with weekly nasopharyngeal swab PCR tests and blood sampling performed. Healthcare workers were recruited during the week of the UK lockdown, between 23 and 31 March 2020, and followed weekly for up to roughly 15 weeks. Libraries were made using 5' RACE. TCRdb records NextSeq 500 as the sequencer. To correct for sequencing error and PCR bias, the TCR library protocol tagged individual cDNA molecules with unique molecular identifiers. Both TCR alpha and beta chains were sequenced, and tight co-correlation was observed between alpha and beta sequence abundances in each sample. Per the original workflow: V gene, J gene and CDR3 annotation of TCR sequences was performed with Decombinator V4. Expanded TCRs were defined as changing significantly between any two time points under a Poisson model with p below 0.0001. TCR abundances were normalised to the total number of TCRs sequenced in each sample and reported as counts per million. MAIT TCRs were defined by TRAV1-2 paired with TRAJ12, TRAJ20 or TRAJ33, and iNKT TCRs by TRAV10 paired with TRAJ18. A search of VDJdb, accessed on 1 November 2021, was run for TCRs annotated to CMV, EBV and SARS-CoV-2, with TCRs annotated for multiple antigens excluded. In TCRdb, the public reads were trimmed at Q25 with fastp and aligned with MiXCR, with productive beta chains retained. Every distinct CDR3 protein forms one entry, paired with its most common genes and DNA. TCRdb assigned the V and J calls; the authors' analysis was not used. The sample table contains 60,000 or so distinct CDR3 sequences; only one count was recorded for about 12% of them. The ten top clones hold 2.5% to 3% of the sample.

This clonotype has a count of ten or more. The antigen this receptor binds is unknown. Base qualities are not at hand, and no much larger clone is one base apart. The origin of this receptor is an adult who was a healthcare worker with PCR-confirmed SARS-CoV-2 infection or an uninfected control (not recorded which). The specimen was whole blood. The chain uses TRBV10-1 and TRBJ2-7; no confident D gene assignment can be made. The CDR3: CASSGGSEQYF. The DNA is as follows: TGCGCCAGCAGTGGTGGGTCCGAGCAGTACTTC.